Below, 17 T cell receptor beta chains from the same sample are listed, as sequenced in a study of blood T cell repertoires in COVID-19. Sequencing was performed with immunoSEQ multiplex PCR; in TCRdb, only in-frame clones are kept and a portion is missing. The table shows approximately 440,000 clones, with 90% occurring only once. Source material: PBMCs or T cells enriched from blood (not recorded which). These receptors came from a man aged 18-30 years who had recovered from COVID-19.

The genes are TRBV12-1 and TRBJ1-4. TRBV12-1 is noted as a pseudogene. This CDR3 region has 13 residues. Written as DNA, the CDR3 is TGTGCCAGCGCGAGGATCACCAATGAAAAACTGTTTTTT. Translated: CASARITNEKLFF.

This CDR3 is CASSLAGGTTEQFF. The CDR3 nucleotides are TGTGCCAGCAGTCTCGCGGGAGGGACTACTGAGCAGTTCTTC. The genes are TRBV27 and TRBJ2-1; the match to TRBD2 covers 9 bases. V shed 5 bases and J 9 bases; nucleotides not matched to a gene: 8. The germline V gene has CDR1 MNHEY and CDR2 SMNVEV (reference sequence). The CDR3 spans 14 residues.

The chain employs TRBV27 and TRBJ1-2; 9 bases agree with TRBD1. The V gene end was trimmed by 6 bases and the J gene end by 5 bases; junction bases not matched to a gene: 10. The CDR3 loop spans 15 amino acids. Germline values: CDR1 MNHEY, CDR2 SMNVEV (reference sequence). In nucleotides, the CDR3 is TGTGCCAGCAGGTTTGGGACAGGGAAAAGTTATGGCTACACCTTC. Protein product: CASRFGTGKSYGYTF.

The V call is TRBV27, the J call TRBJ2-1, with D unclear. Germline V gives CDR1 MNHEY, CDR2 SMNVEV (reference sequence). The CDR3 loop spans 17 amino acids. V was cut by 0 bases and J by 7 bases, with 19 bases left in between. CDR3 DNA sequence: TGTGCCAGCAGTTTATCGCCCAGTACGCTACTCGGGAATGAGCAGTTCTTC. Encoded protein: CASSLSPSTLLGNEQFF.

The V gene is TRBV7-9, the J gene TRBJ1-2; D gene uncertain. Trimming removed 2 bases from V and 8 bases from J, with 9 bases in between. CDR1 is SEHNR and CDR2 is FQNEAQ in the germline V gene (reference sequence). This CDR3 is built from 12 residues. The DNA of the CDR3 is TGTGCCAGCAGCTTACTAGCGGGCGGCTACACCTTC. This gives the protein CASSLLAGGYTF.

V and J are TRBV7-8 and TRBJ2-3, with 9 bases fitting TRBD1. The CDR3 is 14 amino acids. V gave up 3 bases and J gave up 6 bases; unmatched junction bases: 4. Germline V gene sequence: CDR1 SGHVS, CDR2 FQNEAQ. CDR3 in DNA: TGTGCCAGCAGCTTGGGGGGGACAGGGGATACGCAGTATTTT. Its translation is CASSLGGTGDTQYF.

The chain combines TRBV7-8 with TRBJ2-5, with a possible D match to TRBD2 (5 bases). This CDR3 spans 13 amino acids. The V end lost 5 bases, the J end lost 7 bases, and 14 bases lay between the germline ends. CDR1 and CDR2 from the germline V gene are SGHVS and FQNEAQ. The DNA of the CDR3 is TGTGCCAGCAGCCGGATACGGGAAGGGACCCAGTACTTC. Translation gives CASSRIREGTQYF.

The rearrangement joins TRBV19 to TRBJ2-2; D gene unclear. Between the trimmed V and J ends, which lost 4 bases and 6 bases, there was a span of 9 bases. This CDR3 has 13 residues. Germline V gene lookup returns CDR1 LNHDA and CDR2 SQIVND (reference sequence). The CDR3 DNA reads as TGTGCCAGTAGTAGCCGGGTCGCCGGGGAGCTGTTTTTT. This encodes CASSSRVAGELFF.

The chain couples TRBV3-1 (or the pseudogene TRBV3-2) to TRBJ1-1; a possible D gene is TRBD1 (5 bases). Germline CDR1 is LGHDT and CDR2 is YNNKEL (reference sequence). The length of the CDR3 is 14 residues. V dropped 4 bases and J dropped 4 bases, with 13 bases sitting between them. CDR3 region: CASSPTARSTEAFF. The CDR3 region has the DNA TGTGCCAGCAGCCCGACAGCACGGAGCACTGAAGCTTTCTTT.

This rearrangement joins TRBV3-1 (or the pseudogene TRBV3-2) to TRBJ1-3; no definite D call. Germline-derived CDR1 and CDR2 are LGHDT and YNNKEL (reference sequence). Trimming removed 0 bases at V and 2 bases at J, with 8 bases between. The CDR3 runs 15 residues. CDR3 residues: CASSQEYAAGNTIYF. CDR3 in DNA: TGTGCCAGCAGCCAAGAATACGCGGCTGGAAACACCATATATTTT.

This sequence joins TRBV4-1 and TRBJ1-4; tentative D call: TRBD1 (5 bases). This CDR3 comprises 19 residues. Between the trimmed V and J ends, which lost 0 bases and 3 bases, there was a span of 20 bases. CDR1 and CDR2 (germline): MGHRA, YSYEKL. CDR3 sequence: CASSQERDTRRGANEKLFF. The CDR3 DNA is TGCGCCAGCAGCCAAGAAAGAGACACCCGGAGGGGTGCTAATGAAAAACTGTTTTTT.

This clone has a single count. V is TRBV12-5 and J is TRBJ2-7; 7 nucleotides agree with TRBD1. Per germline, CDR1 LGHNT and CDR2 FRNRAP. Trimming removed 2 bases from V and 7 bases from J; junction bases left unmatched: 5. CDR3 size: 13 residues. The CDR3 DNA reads TGTGCTAGTGGTTTGATGGCAGGGGGTGAGCAGTACTTC. Protein sequence: CASGLMAGGEQYF.

The rearrangement uses TRBV6-7 and TRBJ1-2, with TRBD1 identical over 11 bases. TRBV6-7 belongs to the ORF category, with a function that is uncertain. The CDR3 sequence is 17 residues long. Germline trimming cut 6 bases from V and 6 bases from J; bases unmatched to any gene: 15. In DNA form, the CDR3 reads TGTGCCAGCAGCAACCGTTACGGGACAGGGGGAGGACATGGCTACACCTTC. Translating it yields CASSNRYGTGGGHGYTF.

This clone showed up just a few times. The V and J genes are TRBV25-1 and TRBJ1-4; 10 nucleotides align to TRBD1. V was pared by 4 bases and J by 10 bases, with 9 bases of the junction left unmatched. Germline V gene lookup returns CDR1 MGHDK and CDR2 SYGVNS. The CDR3 length is 15 residues. CDR3 sequence (DNA): TGTGCCAGCAGTGGGATAGGGACAGGGGACGGAAAACTGTTTTTT. Translating it yields CASSGIGTGDGKLFF. Variable domain in full (rest from reference TRBV25-1 and TRBJ1-4): EADIYQTPRYLVIGTGKKITLECSQTMGHDKMYWYQQDPGMELHLIHYSYGVNSTEKGDLSSESTVSRIRTEHFPLTLESARPSHTSQYLCASSGIGTGDGKLFFGSGTQLSVL.

The chain couples TRBV19 to TRBJ1-1; tentative D call: TRBD1 (6 bases). This CDR3 comprises 14 residues. The ends were cut back, 3 bases at V and 1 base at J, with 9 bases in the middle. Germline assignment: CDR1 LNHDA and CDR2 SQIVND (reference sequence). CDR3 in DNA: TGTGCCAGTAGTATTTCAGGGGAGAACACTGAAGCTTTCTTT. It encodes CASSISGENTEAFF.

The rearrangement links TRBV5-5 to TRBJ1-6; TRBD1 might be the D (6 bases). The germline V gene encodes CDR1 SGHKS and CDR2 YYEKEE (reference sequence). The CDR3 runs 14 residues. Trimming stripped 2 bases from V and 10 bases from J, with 13 bases between. CDR3 sequence reads: CASSLSGEQSPLHF. The CDR3 DNA is TGTGCCAGCAGCTTATCAGGGGAACAGTCACCCCTCCACTTT. The full variable domain, with the rest looked up from reference TRBV5-5 and TRBJ1-6, is DAGVTQSPTHLIKTRGQQVTLRCSPISGHKSVSWYQQVLGQGPQFIFQYYEKEERGRGNFPDRFSARQFPNYSSELNVNALLLGDSALYLCASSLSGEQSPLHFGNGTRLTVT.

The CDR3 nucleotides read TGCGCCAGCAGTGAGCAAGGGACAACTAGCACAGATACGCAGTATTTT. This encodes CASSEQGTTSTDTQYF. The chain uses TRBV10-2 and TRBJ2-3; weak D call: TRBD1 (6 bases). Germline CDR1 and CDR2: WSHSY and SAAADI. V gave up 2 bases and J gave up 0 bases, with 12 bases separating them. The CDR3 contains 16 residues.